The 21 T cell receptor beta chains below come from one sample, sequenced in a study of blood T cell repertoires in COVID-19. The assay was immunoSEQ multiplex PCR, and TCRdb's table has in-frame clones only and misses some. The table has some 150,000 clones, roughly three quarters seen once. Sequenced sample: PBMCs or T cells enriched from blood (not recorded which). The receptors were gathered from a woman aged 45-59 years who had recovered from COVID-19.

The chain carries TRBV9 and TRBJ1-2, with a weak D call TRBD1 (6 bases). Germline CDR1 and CDR2: SGDLS and YYNGEE. The CDR3 sequence is 19 residues long. Trimming took 0 bases from V and 7 from J, leaving 28 bases between them. CDR3 protein: CASSVARWSVLTGWRGYTF. CDR3 nucleotide sequence: TGTGCCAGCAGCGTAGCCAGGTGGTCGGTCCTTACAGGGTGGCGTGGCTACACCTTC.

This clone was detected once. At the DNA level, this CDR3 is encoded by other sequences in the same sample as well. The chain employs TRBV28 and TRBJ2-5; D gene unclear. Germline-derived CDR1 and CDR2 are MDHEN and SYDVKM. V was trimmed by 6 bases and J by 4 bases, leaving 3 bases between them. This CDR3 is 10 amino acids long. The CDR3 DNA sequence: TGTGCCAGCAGCCGAGAGACCCAGTACTTC. Its protein product is CASSRETQYF.

This clone was seen at least ten times. This sequence joins TRBV6-5 and TRBJ1-5; D is unresolved. The V gene's germline CDR1 is MNHEY and CDR2 SVGAGI. The CDR3 length is 13 residues. V dropped 2 bases and J dropped 5 bases, with 7 bases sitting between them. The CDR3 spells CASSYGLHQPQHF. The CDR3 nucleotides are TGTGCCAGCAGTTACGGCTTACATCAGCCCCAGCATTTT.

This sequence joins TRBV12-3 or TRBV12-4 and TRBJ1-1; D not resolved. With 3 bases removed from V and 6 bases from J, the gap between germline ends came to 8 bases. The CDR3 is 12 amino acids. CDR3 sequence (DNA): TGTGCCAGCAGTTTGCAGATACCTGAAGCTTTCTTT. Translated: CASSLQIPEAFF.

The chain combines TRBV6-5 with TRBJ1-1; D perhaps matches TRBD1 (5 bases). Per germline, CDR1 MNHEY and CDR2 SVGAGI. This CDR3 has 14 amino acids. Trimming took off 5 bases at V and 5 bases at J, with 15 bases between the two ends. The CDR3 reads CASSRRAEETEAFF. In DNA form, the CDR3 reads TGTGCCAGCAGTCGCAGGGCTGAAGAAACTGAAGCTTTCTTT.

V usage is TRBV27 and J usage is TRBJ2-1, with D perhaps matching TRBD2 (7 bases). Germline CDR1 reads MNHEY; CDR2 reads SMNVEV (reference sequence). The length of the CDR3 is 14 residues. V was clipped by 4 bases and J by 7 bases, with 14 bases between them. The CDR3 loop reads CASSWGGLRNEQFF. CDR3 DNA sequence: TGTGCCAGCAGTTGGGGGGGCCTTAGGAATGAGCAGTTCTTC.

The chain carries TRBV28 and TRBJ1-4, with 8 bases fitting TRBD1. The germline CDR1 and CDR2 sequences are MDHEN and SYDVKM. V lost 6 bases and J lost 6; bases outside the gene matches: 9. CDR3 length: 15 residues. CDR3 nucleotide sequence: TGTGCCAGCAGCAAGATACAGGGGGTCCATGAAAAACTGTTTTTT. Protein: CASSKIQGVHEKLFF.

V gene TRBV29-1 combines with J gene TRBJ2-1, with 9 nucleotides matching TRBD2. The V gene end was trimmed by 7 bases and the J gene end by 4 bases; junction bases not matched to a gene: 5. The CDR3 extends over 13 amino acids. Germline CDR1 is SQVTM and CDR2 is ANQGSEA. CDR3 region: CSARAGGYNEQFF. DNA of the CDR3: TGCAGCGCACGAGCGGGGGGTTACAATGAGCAGTTCTTC.

The rearrangement links TRBV28 to TRBJ1-4; weak D call: TRBD1 (5 bases). Deletions cut 9 bases from V and 3 bases from J, with 11 bases between. The CDR3 extends over 13 amino acids. CDR1 is MDHEN and CDR2 is SYDVKM in the germline V gene. The CDR3 reads CASLGGSNEKLFF. CDR3 coding DNA: TGTGCCAGTCTGGGGGGGTCTAATGAAAAACTGTTTTTT.

The chain combines TRBV5-5 with TRBJ1-2; TRBD1 matches 8 bases. From germline, CDR1 is SGHKS and CDR2 YYEKEE (reference sequence). V shed 3 bases and J 5 bases; nucleotides not matched to a gene: 9. The CDR3 loop spans 15 amino acids. The CDR3 protein is CASSYTGGVVYGYTF. In nucleotides, the CDR3 is TGTGCCAGCAGCTACACAGGGGGAGTAGTATATGGCTACACCTTC. Drawing the rest from reference TRBV5-5 and TRBJ1-2, the complete variable domain is DAGVTQSPTHLIKTRGQQVTLRCSPISGHKSVSWYQQVLGQGPQFIFQYYEKEERGRGNFPDRFSARQFPNYSSELNVNALLLGDSALYLCASSYTGGVVYGYTFGSGTRLTVV.

This clone was recorded once. The chain has TRBV28 and TRBJ1-5; D may be TRBD1 (5 bases). CDR1 and CDR2 from the germline V gene are MDHEN and SYDVKM. This CDR3 is 16 amino acids long. The V end lost 6 bases, the J end lost 3 bases, and 18 bases lay between the germline ends. CDR3 amino acids: CASSPLSGGLNQPQHF. Here the CDR3 DNA reads TGTGCCAGCAGCCCATTGTCGGGGGGTCTCAATCAGCCCCAGCATTTT. The entire variable domain, with the rest obtained from reference TRBV28 and TRBJ1-5, is as follows: DVKVTQSSRYLVKRTGEKVFLECVQDMDHENMFWYRQDPGLGLRLIYFSYDVKMKEKGDIPEGYSVSREKKERFSLILESASTNQTSMYLCASSPLSGGLNQPQHFGDGTRLSIL.

The gene calls are TRBV7-2 and TRBJ1-6; tentative D call: TRBD1 (6 bases). Trimming pared 4 bases from V and 9 bases from J, leaving 16 bases between. Germline loops: CDR1 SGHTA, CDR2 FQGNSA. There are 15 residues in the CDR3. The CDR3 nucleotides read TGTGCCAGCAGCTCACAGGGATTTCAAAGTTCACCCCTCCACTTT. Encoded protein: CASSSQGFQSSPLHF.

This clone was counted only a few times. V is TRBV28 and J is TRBJ2-1; weak D call: TRBD2 (6 bases). From germline, CDR1 is MDHEN and CDR2 SYDVKM. V gave up 10 bases and J gave up 7 bases, with 20 bases separating them. The CDR3 is 14 amino acids. CDR3 nucleotide sequence: TGTGCCACCTTGTACGGGCGCGGGGCAAATGAGCAGTTCTTC. This sequence encodes CATLYGRGANEQFF.

V usage is TRBV2 and J usage is TRBJ1-1; 8 bases fit TRBD1. Looked up from germline, CDR1 is SNHLY and CDR2 is FYNNEI. CDR3 length: 14 amino acids. The trim removed 2 bases at V and 4 bases at J, leaving 3 bases unmatched. CDR3 coding DNA: TGTGCCAGCAGTGAACGTCAGGGGGCCACTGAAGCTTTCTTT. Translating gives CASSERQGATEAFF.

This chain joins TRBV28 and TRBJ1-3; no reliable D call. Germline V CDR1 and CDR2: MDHEN, SYDVKM. The length of the CDR3 is 15 residues. V was shortened by 0 bases and J by 2 bases, with 8 bases between the two germline ends. Here the CDR3 DNA reads TGTGCCAGCAGTTTATGGGGCACCACTGGAAACACCATATATTTT. This sequence encodes CASSLWGTTGNTIYF.

The chain uses TRBV9 and TRBJ2-1; TRBD1 agrees at 8 bases. The CDR3 has 16 residues. Germline lookup yields CDR1 SGDLS and CDR2 YYNGEE. Losses at the gene ends were 0 bases for V and 8 bases for J; bases not matched to a gene: 10. This CDR3 reads CASSVDLGQGADEQFF. DNA for the CDR3: TGTGCCAGCAGCGTAGACCTCGGACAGGGTGCCGATGAGCAGTTCTTC.

As regards this clone: Other nucleotide sequences in the sample specify the same CDR3. The chain is built from TRBV10-2 and TRBJ1-5; D call uncertain. V was pared by 0 bases and J by 0 bases, with 3 bases between. Per the germline V gene, CDR1 is WSHSY and CDR2 is SAAADI. The CDR3 is made up of 14 amino acids. CDR3 sequence (DNA): TGCGCCAGCAGTGAGTCCTCTAGCAATCAGCCCCAGCATTTT. It specifies CASSESSSNQPQHF.

The chain combines TRBV28 with TRBJ1-5; 9 bases fit TRBD1. From germline, CDR1 is MDHEN and CDR2 SYDVKM. The J segment lost 2 bases and the V segment lost 10 bases, leaving 18 bases of the junction unmatched. The CDR3 loop spans 18 amino acids. The CDR3 DNA reads TGTGCCACCTCCTTACCCGAGGGACAGGGATGGGGCAATCAGCCCCAGCATTTT. Its protein is CATSLPEGQGWGNQPQHF.

This chain uses TRBV5-4 with TRBJ1-6; D gene ambiguous. The germline V gene encodes CDR1 SGHNT and CDR2 YYREEE (reference sequence). The CDR3 extends over 15 amino acids. The V gene lost 0 bases and the J gene lost 13 bases, with 17 bases spanning the gap. CDR3 protein: CASSLGVTPSSPLHF. DNA for the CDR3: TGTGCCAGCAGCTTGGGAGTGACTCCTAGTTCGCCCCTCCACTTT.

The chain uses TRBV7-3 and TRBJ2-1; D is ambiguous. Between the trimmed V and J ends, which lost 3 bases and 7 bases, there was a span of 4 bases. This CDR3 region has 11 residues. Germline V CDR1 and CDR2: SGHTA, FQGTGA. The CDR3 nucleotides read TGTGCCAGCAGCTTTAGTAATGAGCAGTTCTTC. Protein sequence: CASSFSNEQFF.

Here the CDR3 reads CASSLAGGVTNEKLFF. Written as DNA, the CDR3 is TGCGCCAGCAGCTTGGCTGGAGGGGTGACTAATGAAAAACTGTTTTTT. The chain combines TRBV5-1 with TRBJ1-4; perhaps TRBD1 as D (5 bases). The CDR3 totals 16 residues. The V gene lost 0 bases and the J gene lost 2 bases, with 11 bases spanning the gap. The germline gives CDR1 SGHRS, CDR2 YFSETQ.